This T cell receptor (beta chain) comes out of a study of T cells after posttransplantation cyclophosphamide. Data came from immunoSEQ multiplex PCR; TCRdb stores just in-frame clones and leaves some out. This sample comprises around 39,000 clones, none seen once only. Overall study findings and caveats: Later blood repertoires were often dominated by clones from the donor CD8+ memory compartment. After PTCy, TRB diversity resembled that of CNI/methotrexate controls. TRB overlap between skin or GI tissue T cells and blood was limited.

This clone has a handful of counts. Its antigen is undetermined. Germline CDR1 SGHRS, CDR2 YFSETQ. V trimming: 1 base; J trimming: 2 bases; junction bases outside the gene matches: 6. The CDR3 extends over 16 amino acids. The chain has TRBV5-1 and TRBJ2-5; TRBD2 matches 9 bases. The receptor comes from a girl aged 5-17 years in good health, CMV-negative, and a related stem cell transplant donor. Sequencing was carried out using PBMCs. The CDR3: CASSLMSSGVQETQYF. The CDR3 coding sequence is TGCGCCAGCAGCTTGATGTCTAGCGGGGTGCAAGAGACCCAGTACTTC.